This record looks at one T cell receptor beta chain sequence and its context. Per germline, CDR1 MNHEY and CDR2 SVGEGT. The J segment lost 2 bases and the V segment lost 5 bases, leaving 9 bases of the junction unmatched. The CDR3 is 17 residues long. The record originates from a study of blood T cell repertoires in COVID-19. In the study's own analysis: Counts of nucleated cells, estimated from reference gene primer amplification, were obtained. Profiling relied on immunoSEQ multiplex PCR, and the TCRdb table lists in-frame clones only, not all of them. Clone size and the V and J calls come from that table; the DNA yielded D and trimming. The table records more than 25,000 clones, roughly nine tenths of them present only once.

Sequences were obtained from peripheral blood. The rearrangement uses TRBV6-2 or TRBV6-3 and TRBJ2-6; 7 bases are shared with TRBD1. This TCR came from a man aged 60 to 75 with acute or convalescent COVID-19. CDR3 in DNA: TGTGCCAGCAGTCCCCGGGACAGCCTGGCTGGGGCCAACGTCCTGACTTTC. Protein: CASSPRDSLAGANVLTF.